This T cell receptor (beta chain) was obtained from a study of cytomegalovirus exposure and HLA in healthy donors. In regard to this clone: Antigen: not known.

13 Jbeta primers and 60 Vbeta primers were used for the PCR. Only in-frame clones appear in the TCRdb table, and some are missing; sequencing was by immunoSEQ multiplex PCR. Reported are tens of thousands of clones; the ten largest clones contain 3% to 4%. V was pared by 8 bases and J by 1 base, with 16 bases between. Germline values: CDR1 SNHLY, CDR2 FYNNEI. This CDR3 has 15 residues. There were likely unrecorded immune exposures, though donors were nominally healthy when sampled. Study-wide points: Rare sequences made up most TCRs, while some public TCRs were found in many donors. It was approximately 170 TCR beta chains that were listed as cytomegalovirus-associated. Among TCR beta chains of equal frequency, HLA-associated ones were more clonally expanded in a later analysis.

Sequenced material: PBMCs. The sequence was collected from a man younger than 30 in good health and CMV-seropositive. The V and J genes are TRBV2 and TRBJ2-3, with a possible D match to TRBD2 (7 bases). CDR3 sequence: CASEDGGLGTDTQYF. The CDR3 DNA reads TGTGCCAGCGAAGACGGGGGGCTGGGCACAGATACGCAGTATTTT.